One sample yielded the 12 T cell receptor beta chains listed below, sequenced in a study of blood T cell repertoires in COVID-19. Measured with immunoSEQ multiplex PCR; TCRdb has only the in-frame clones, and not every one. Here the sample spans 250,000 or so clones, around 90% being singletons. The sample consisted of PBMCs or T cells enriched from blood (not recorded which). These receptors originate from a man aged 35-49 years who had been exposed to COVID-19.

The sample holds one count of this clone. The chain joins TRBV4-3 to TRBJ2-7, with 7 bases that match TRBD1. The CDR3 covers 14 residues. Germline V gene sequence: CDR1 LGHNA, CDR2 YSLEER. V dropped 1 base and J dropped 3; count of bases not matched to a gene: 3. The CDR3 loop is CASSQGQGDYEQYF. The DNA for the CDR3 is TGCGCCAGCAGCCAAGGACAGGGAGACTACGAGCAGTACTTC.

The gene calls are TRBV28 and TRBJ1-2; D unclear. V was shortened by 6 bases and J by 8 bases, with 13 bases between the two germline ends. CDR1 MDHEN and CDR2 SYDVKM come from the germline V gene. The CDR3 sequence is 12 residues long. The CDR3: CASRYSTKGYTF. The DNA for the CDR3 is TGTGCCAGCAGATACTCTACGAAAGGCTACACCTTC.

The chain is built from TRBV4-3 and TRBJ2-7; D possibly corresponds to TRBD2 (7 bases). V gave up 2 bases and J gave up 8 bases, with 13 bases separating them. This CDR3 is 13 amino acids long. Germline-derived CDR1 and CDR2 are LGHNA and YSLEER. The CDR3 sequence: CASSQKGGRQQYF. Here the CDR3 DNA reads TGCGCCAGCAGCCAAAAGGGGGGGCGGCAGCAGTACTTC.

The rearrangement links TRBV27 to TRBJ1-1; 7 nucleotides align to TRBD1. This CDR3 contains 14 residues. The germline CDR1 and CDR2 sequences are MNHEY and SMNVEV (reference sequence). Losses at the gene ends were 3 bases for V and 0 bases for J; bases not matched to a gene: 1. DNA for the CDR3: TGTGCCAGCAGTTTCAGGGGGTTGAACACTGAAGCTTTCTTT. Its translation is CASSFRGLNTEAFF.

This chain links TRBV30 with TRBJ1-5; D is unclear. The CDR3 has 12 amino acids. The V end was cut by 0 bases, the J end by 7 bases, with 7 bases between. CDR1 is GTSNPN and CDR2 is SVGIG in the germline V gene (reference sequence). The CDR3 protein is CAWSVPRQPQHF. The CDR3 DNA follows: TGTGCCTGGAGTGTACCGCGGCAGCCCCAGCATTTT.

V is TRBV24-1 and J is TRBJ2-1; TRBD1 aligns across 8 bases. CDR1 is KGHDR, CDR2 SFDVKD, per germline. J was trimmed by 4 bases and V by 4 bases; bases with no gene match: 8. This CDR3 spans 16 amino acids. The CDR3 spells CATSDRRQGKYNEQFF. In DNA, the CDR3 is TGTGCCACCAGTGACCGGCGACAGGGGAAATACAATGAGCAGTTCTTC.

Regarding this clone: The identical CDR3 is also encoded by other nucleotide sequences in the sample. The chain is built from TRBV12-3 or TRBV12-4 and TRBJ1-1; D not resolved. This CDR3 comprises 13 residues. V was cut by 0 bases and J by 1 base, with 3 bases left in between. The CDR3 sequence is CASSLARNTEAFF. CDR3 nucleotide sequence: TGTGCCAGCAGTTTAGCCAGGAACACTGAAGCTTTCTTT.

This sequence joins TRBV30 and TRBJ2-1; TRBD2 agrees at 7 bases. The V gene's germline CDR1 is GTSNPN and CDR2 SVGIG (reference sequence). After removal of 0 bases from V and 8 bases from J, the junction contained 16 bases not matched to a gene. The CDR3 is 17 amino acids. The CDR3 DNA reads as TGTGCCTGGAGTGTACCTTCGCGGCGGGAGCGCGGCGATGAGCAGTTCTTC. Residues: CAWSVPSRRERGDEQFF.

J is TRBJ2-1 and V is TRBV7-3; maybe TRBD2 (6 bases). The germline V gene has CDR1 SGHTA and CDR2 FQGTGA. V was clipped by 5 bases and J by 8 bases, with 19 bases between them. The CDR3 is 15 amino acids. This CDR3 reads CASSNYGRDSDEQFF. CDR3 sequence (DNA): TGTGCCAGCAGCAATTACGGGCGGGACTCTGATGAGCAGTTCTTC.

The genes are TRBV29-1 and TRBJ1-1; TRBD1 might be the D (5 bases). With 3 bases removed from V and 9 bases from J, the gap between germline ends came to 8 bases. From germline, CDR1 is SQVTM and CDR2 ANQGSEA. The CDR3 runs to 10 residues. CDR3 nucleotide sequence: TGCAGCGTTGACCAGGGAAAAGCTTTCTTT. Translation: CSVDQGKAFF.

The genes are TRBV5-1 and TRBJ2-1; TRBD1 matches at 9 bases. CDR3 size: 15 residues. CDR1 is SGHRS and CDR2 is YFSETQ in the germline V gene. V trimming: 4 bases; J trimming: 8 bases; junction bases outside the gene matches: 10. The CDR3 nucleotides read TGCGCCAGCAGCCAGGGACAGGGAAGGTTCGATGAGCAGTTCTTC. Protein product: CASSQGQGRFDEQFF.

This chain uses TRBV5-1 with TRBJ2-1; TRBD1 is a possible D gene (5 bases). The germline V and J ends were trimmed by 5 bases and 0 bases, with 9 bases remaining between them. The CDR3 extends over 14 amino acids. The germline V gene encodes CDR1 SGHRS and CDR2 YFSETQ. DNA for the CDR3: TGCGCCAGCAGTTCAACAGGCTCCTACAATGAGCAGTTCTTC. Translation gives CASSSTGSYNEQFF.